This T cell receptor (beta chain) was sequenced during a study of graft-versus-host responses after intestinal transplantation. Turning to this clone: Its antigen is unknown.

The repertoire was sequenced with immunoSEQ multiplex PCR; TCRdb's copy has only in-frame clones and lacks some. The data contain 80,000 to 90,000 clones, approximately 92% of them singletons. The CDR3 sequence is 15 residues long. Per germline, CDR1 MDHEN and CDR2 SYDVKM. V was cut by 2 bases and J by 2 bases, with 12 bases left in between. This TCR was recovered from a human donor who received an intestinal transplant. Sample: unstimulated CD4+ T cells sorted from spleen or lymph node cells, taken before intestinal transplant. The rearrangement uses TRBV28 and TRBJ2-5; no definite D call. The CDR3: CASSLVTRWQETQYF. The CDR3 bases are TGTGCCAGCAGTTTAGTTACGCGCTGGCAAGAGACCCAGTACTTC.